This TCR beta chain was obtained from a study of Graves' ophthalmopathy and Graves' hyperthyroidism (dated by TCRdb to the late 2010s). The study in broad terms: Peripheral blood was collected before any treatment was given, at the time of initial diagnosis. The study used TCR beta repertoire signatures to distinguish Graves' ophthalmopathy from Graves' hyperthyroidism and to predict progression to ophthalmopathy. In total, 120 to 150 blood samples were TCR-sequenced: fewer than 50 ophthalmopathy, roughly 77 hyperthyroidism and around 17 hyperthyroidism-to-ophthalmopathy patients. To explore V-J signatures distinguishing ophthalmopathy from hyperthyroidism, a discovery set of approximately 100 patients (43 ophthalmopathy, 55 to 60 stable hyperthyroidism) was enrolled. The independent validation cohort included 20 or so hyperthyroidism patients plus 17 patients who later progressed from hyperthyroidism to ophthalmopathy. T-cell repertoires of thyroid tissue and blood were compared in six hyperthyroidism patients. After sampling, hyperthyroidism patients received methimazole starting at 30 mg daily, and ophthalmopathy patients received high-dose intravenous methylprednisolone. The roughly 99 discovery patients were divided at random into training and test sets in a 7:3 ratio. The investigation overall reported the following: Most expanded thyroid clonotypes with frequency above 0.001 were also detected in blood, suggesting blood repertoires may reflect the thyroid immune response. In validation, the model predicted ophthalmopathy progression with about 70% sensitivity and less than 80% specificity; about a dozen predicted patients were CT-confirmed with GO in a median of about 6.1 months. In cross-validation, the 13-signature model distinguished ophthalmopathy from stable hyperthyroidism with less than 90% sensitivity and roughly 81% specificity, while in the test set the corresponding values were about 80% and 75%. No statistical method was used to predetermine the sample size, and group allocation was not hidden from the investigators.

For repertoire sequencing, TCR beta CDR3 regions were amplified from RNA transcripts. HTBI primers and the Qiagen OneStep RT-PCR kit were used in a first-round RT-PCR, which was followed by a second-round multiplex PCR, size selection and purification. The libraries underwent paired-end sequencing with 100 bp reads on an Illumina HiSeq2000. Per the authors' processing: SOAPnuke was used to process the reads, removing any read that contained adapters or uncalled bases, had a mean Phred below 15, or lacked an exact match to the constant primer or identifier. COPE v1.2.5 was used to merge high-quality paired reads. Each unique nucleotide sequence was treated as a clonotype, and MiTCR v1.1 was used to align the clonotypes to the IMGT TRB V, D and J references. The analysis was limited to V-J combinations with a frequency above 0.0001, which together covered 99% to 99.2% of repertoires. For each V-J combination, a TCR clonal expansion and chaos score was defined as the ratio of F50 clonal expansion to chaos observed in the TCRdist matrix. Welch's t-statistics and random forest were used to narrow the features down to 10 to 15 V-J combinations, which were then fed into a naive Bayes classifier. The similarity between thyroid and blood repertoires was quantified using the Morisita-Horn index. The public reads were quality trimmed at Q25 with fastp and then assembled into clones with MiXCR by TCRdb, keeping productive beta chains. CDR3 protein sequences are deduplicated, and each keeps its most common genes and DNA. The V and J calls and clone size come from TCRdb's table, not from the authors' own analysis. The sample table shows 220,000 or so distinct CDR3 sequences, and roughly 21% are seen once. The top ten clonotypes cover roughly 42% of the sample.

The CDR3 has 12 amino acids, counting the end cysteine and phenylalanine. The DNA shown is the 36-base CDR3, in frame from base 1. According to the germline V gene, CDR1 reads MDHEN and CDR2 reads SYDVKM. V is cut by 7 bases and J by 10 bases, and the space between the germline ends is 16 bases. This clonotype was seen many times. It has no known antigen specificity. No base quality values were provided; no much bigger clone lies one nucleotide off. Patients with ophthalmopathy had moderately to severely active disease, with a Clinical Activity Score of 3 or more, a NOSPECS grade of 4 or more, and a disease duration of less than 3 months. Anyone with other autoimmune diseases, uncontrolled infections, pregnancy or lactation was excluded from the study. Clinical symptoms, serum thyroxine, TRAb, thyroid ultrasound and orbital computed tomography formed the basis of the diagnosis. PBMCs were isolated from around 10 ml of fresh peripheral blood by Ficoll-Paque density gradient centrifugation. Total RNA was extracted using Trizol reagent, and RNA quality was checked on an Agilent 2100 Bioanalyzer.

This receptor was identified in a woman between 45 and 60 years old with Graves' ophthalmopathy. Donor details come from another sample of the same person, matched by shared clones. Sequenced input: peripheral blood. The sequence is built from TRBV28 and TRBJ1-2, with the D segment identity uncertain. The DNA reads TGTGCCAGCATGGCACCGGAGAGAGTCTACACCTTC. Its protein reads: CASMAPERVYTF.